This T cell receptor beta chain originates from a study of technical replicates of blood from a few donors. Assay: immunoSEQ multiplex PCR; the TCRdb copy retains only in-frame clones and omits some. The sample yields just over 60,000 clones, around 87% seen once. This CDR3 has 14 amino acids. What was sequenced was PBMCs. The clonotype comes from a human donor in good health. Some clones in this sample may be carry-over from other donors' samples. V and J are TRBV21-1 and TRBJ2-7; TRBD2, the D gene given by the table, was not confirmed from the DNA. TRBV21-1 is marked as a pseudogene. The CDR3 coding sequence is TGTGCCAGCAGCACCGCCGGGAGCTCCTACGAGCAGTACTTC. It codes for CASSTAGSSYEQYF.